This entry lists 20 T cell receptor beta chains sequenced from one sample in a study of T cell responses to AZD1222 COVID-19 vaccine. Data came from immunoSEQ multiplex PCR; TCRdb stores just in-frame clones and leaves some out. The table shows roughly 120,000 clones, with approximately 85% occurring only once. The source material was peripheral blood, sampled on day 0 of AZD1222 vaccination. The origin of the receptors is an adult in good health.

The chain carries TRBV7-3 and TRBJ2-3; D perhaps matches TRBD2 (5 bases). Germline CDR1 is SGHTA and CDR2 is FQGTGA. The V end lost 2 bases, the J end lost 3 bases, and 15 bases lay between the germline ends. This CDR3 has 16 amino acids. The CDR3 protein is CASSLAGVARTDTQYF. CDR3 in DNA: TGTGCCAGCAGCTTAGCCGGGGTGGCGAGGACAGATACGCAGTATTTT.

Only one count was recorded for this clone. V usage is TRBV19 and J usage is TRBJ2-2; D is possibly TRBD2 (6 bases). The CDR3 is 14 amino acids. The germline CDR1 and CDR2 sequences are LNHDA and SQIVND (reference sequence). Trimming left V 8 bases short and J 3 bases short, with 13 bases between. This chain's CDR3 is CASRDFIDTGELFF. DNA for the CDR3: TGTGCCAGTCGGGACTTCATCGACACCGGGGAGCTGTTTTTT. Looking up the rest from reference TRBV19 and TRBJ2-2 gives the full variable domain: DGGITQSPKYLFRKEGQNVTLSCEQNLNHDAMYWYRQDPGQGLRLIYYSQIVNDFQKGDIAEGYSVSREKKESFPLTVTSAQKNPTAFYLCASRDFIDTGELFFGEGSRLTVL.

The chain recombines TRBV6-4 with TRBJ1-5; D remains ambiguous. CDR1 and CDR2 from the germline V gene are MRHNA and SNTAGT. CDR3 size: 16 residues. Trimming stripped 5 bases from V and 4 bases from J, with 18 bases between. The CDR3 DNA follows: TGTGCCAGCAGTTTAATAAGGGCAAGATCAAATCAGCCCCAGCATTTT. It codes for CASSLIRARSNQPQHF.

V usage is TRBV27 and J usage is TRBJ1-1; D is ambiguous. Germline values: CDR1 MNHEY, CDR2 SMNVEV (reference sequence). Trimming took off 3 bases at V and 2 bases at J, with 10 bases between the two ends. The CDR3 contains 14 residues. The CDR3 bases are TGTGCCAGCAGTTTCGGGAGCGCTAACACTGAAGCTTTCTTT. Residues: CASSFGSANTEAFF.

This clone appeared many times. The CDR3 protein is CASSQAVLREAFF. As DNA, the CDR3 is TGTGCCAGCAGCCAAGCCGTTCTCCGGGAAGCTTTCTTT. The chain carries TRBV3-1 (or the pseudogene TRBV3-2) and TRBJ1-1; D is uncertain. V gave up 1 base and J gave up 8 bases, with 11 bases separating them. From germline, CDR1 is LGHDT and CDR2 YNNKEL (reference sequence). The CDR3 consists of 13 residues.

The V gene is TRBV6-5, the J gene TRBJ1-1; 11 bases fit TRBD1. CDR3 length: 14 residues. CDR1 and CDR2 from the germline V gene are MNHEY and SVGAGI. The ends lost 4 bases at V and 7 bases at J; junction bases unmatched: 5. CDR3 region: CASSWTGGADEAFF. The CDR3 DNA sequence: TGTGCCAGCAGTTGGACAGGGGGCGCGGATGAAGCTTTCTTT.

This chain uses TRBV7-8 with TRBJ1-2; maybe TRBD1 (6 bases). The V end lost 4 bases, the J end lost 3 bases, and 18 bases lay between the germline ends. CDR1 SGHVS and CDR2 FQNEAQ come from the germline V gene. CDR3 length: 16 residues. For the CDR3, the DNA is TGTGCCAGCAGCTCGTTACCAGGACAGACTGACTATGGCTACACCTTC. Its translation: CASSSLPGQTDYGYTF.

The J gene is TRBJ2-7, the V gene TRBV29-1, with D possibly being TRBD2 (5 bases). This CDR3 has 12 amino acids. V gave up 1 base and J gave up 3 bases, with 7 bases separating them. Germline values: CDR1 SQVTM, CDR2 ANQGSEA. CDR3 sequence (DNA): TGCAGCGTTGAAGTTAGCGTCTACGAGCAGTACTTC. The encoded protein is CSVEVSVYEQYF.

The chain joins TRBV6-6 to TRBJ1-2, with D uncertain. CDR1 MNHNY and CDR2 SVGAGI come from the germline V gene (reference sequence). V was trimmed by 5 bases and J by 0 bases, leaving 19 bases between them. This CDR3 region has 17 residues. DNA for the CDR3: TGTGCCAGCAGTCCTCCCCCGGGTTCCCGAGCTAACTATGGCTACACCTTC. This gives the protein CASSPPPGSRANYGYTF.

This clone was counted a single time. The chain is built from TRBV3-1 (or the pseudogene TRBV3-2) and TRBJ1-4, with TRBD1 matching over 7 bases. CDR1 LGHDT and CDR2 YNNKEL come from the germline V gene (reference sequence). CDR3 size: 18 residues. V shed 1 base and J 0 bases; nucleotides not matched to a gene: 8. The CDR3 bases are TGTGCCAGCAGCCAAGCGCCAGGGGGATTTGCAACTAATGAAAAACTGTTTTTT. Its protein is CASSQAPGGFATNEKLFF.

The chain employs TRBV5-1 and TRBJ1-3; D might be TRBD1 (5 bases). The germline CDR1 and CDR2 sequences are SGHRS and YFSETQ. The CDR3 runs 16 residues. The germline V and J ends were trimmed by 2 bases and 1 base, with 13 bases remaining between them. Here the CDR3 DNA reads TGCGCCAGCAGCTTCGGGACCGGCCCATCTGGAAACACCATATATTTT. Protein sequence: CASSFGTGPSGNTIYF.

The chain couples TRBV4-1 to TRBJ1-4; 9 bases line up with TRBD1. The germline CDR1 and CDR2 sequences are MGHRA and YSYEKL. Trimming removed 1 base from V and 4 bases from J; junction bases left unmatched: 1. This CDR3 has 15 residues. CDR3 bases: TGCGCCAGCAGCCAAGGGGACAGGGATAATGAAAAACTGTTTTTT. It specifies CASSQGDRDNEKLFF.

The rearrangement joins TRBV5-1 to TRBJ2-7; D possibly corresponds to TRBD1 (5 bases). Germline V gives CDR1 SGHRS, CDR2 YFSETQ. V dropped 0 bases and J dropped 5 bases, with 12 bases sitting between them. This CDR3 spans 14 amino acids. As DNA, the CDR3 is TGCGCCAGCAGCTTGGGGCAGGGTAACGACGAGCAGTACTTC. The encoded protein is CASSLGQGNDEQYF.

This clone was recorded many times. The gene calls are TRBV3-1 (or the pseudogene TRBV3-2) and TRBJ1-2; the D is unclear. Trimming removed 2 bases from V and 3 bases from J, with 10 bases in between. Germline V gene sequence: CDR1 LGHDT, CDR2 YNNKEL (reference sequence). There are 14 residues in the CDR3. The CDR3 is CASSQLVSDYGYTF. The CDR3 DNA reads TGTGCCAGCAGCCAACTAGTTTCGGACTATGGCTACACCTTC.

This clone has more than one count but fewer than ten. CDR3 DNA sequence: TGCGCCAGCAGCCGCCCTCTCGTGGACGGTAACACTGAAGCTTTCTTT. As protein: CASSRPLVDGNTEAFF. The V and J genes are TRBV4-1 and TRBJ1-1; no clear D. CDR3 length: 16 amino acids. The germline gives CDR1 MGHRA, CDR2 YSYEKL. The V end lost 4 bases, the J end lost 2 bases, and 17 bases lay between the germline ends.

In this sample, this clone turned up a few times. The rearrangement joins TRBV19 to TRBJ1-1, with D uncertain. Trimming pared 7 bases from V and 1 base from J, leaving 7 bases between. This CDR3 is 12 amino acids long. The germline V gene has CDR1 LNHDA and CDR2 SQIVND (reference sequence). The chain's CDR3 is CASILGNTEAFF. The CDR3 DNA sequence: TGTGCCAGTATCCTCGGGAACACTGAAGCTTTCTTT.

V is TRBV6-5 and J is TRBJ1-3; TRBD1 matches 9 bases. The CDR3 covers 16 residues. After removal of 2 bases from V and 2 bases from J, the junction contained 4 bases not matched to a gene. Germline loops: CDR1 MNHEY, CDR2 SVGAGI. This CDR3 is CASSYGGTGTGNTIYF. CDR3 DNA sequence: TGTGCCAGCAGTTACGGCGGGACAGGGACTGGAAACACCATATATTTT.

This chain joins TRBV5-1 and TRBJ2-1; D tentatively reads TRBD1 or TRBD2 (5 bases each). V was pared by 4 bases and J by 9 bases, with 26 bases between. This CDR3 is built from 17 residues. The V gene's germline CDR1 is SGHRS and CDR2 YFSETQ. The CDR3 bases are TGCGCCAGCAGCGTGTCCGCCCGGGACCCGACCCGGAGTGAGCAGTTCTTC. It encodes CASSVSARDPTRSEQFF.

V usage is TRBV4-3 and J usage is TRBJ1-2; 7 positions match TRBD1. The CDR3 has 15 amino acids. Trimming cost V 0 bases and J 3 bases; bases outside gene matches: 4. Germline-derived CDR1 and CDR2 are LGHNA and YSLEER. The CDR3 DNA reads as TGCGCCAGCAGCCAAGACTCTACAGGGGACTATGGCTACACCTTC. Protein: CASSQDSTGDYGYTF.

The chain combines TRBV25-1 with TRBJ1-5; D remains ambiguous. The CDR3 has 12 residues. Germline V gene lookup returns CDR1 MGHDK and CDR2 SYGVNS. The V end lost 3 bases, the J end lost 4 bases, and 4 bases lay between the germline ends. The DNA for the CDR3 is TGTGCCAGCAGTGAGAGAAATCAGCCCCAGCATTTT. It yields the protein CASSERNQPQHF. Based on the CDR3 plus reference TRBV25-1 and TRBJ1-5, the full variable domain is EADIYQTPRYLVIGTGKKITLECSQTMGHDKMYWYQQDPGMELHLIHYSYGVNSTEKGDLSSESTVSRIRTEHFPLTLESARPSHTSQYLCASSERNQPQHFGDGTRLSIL.